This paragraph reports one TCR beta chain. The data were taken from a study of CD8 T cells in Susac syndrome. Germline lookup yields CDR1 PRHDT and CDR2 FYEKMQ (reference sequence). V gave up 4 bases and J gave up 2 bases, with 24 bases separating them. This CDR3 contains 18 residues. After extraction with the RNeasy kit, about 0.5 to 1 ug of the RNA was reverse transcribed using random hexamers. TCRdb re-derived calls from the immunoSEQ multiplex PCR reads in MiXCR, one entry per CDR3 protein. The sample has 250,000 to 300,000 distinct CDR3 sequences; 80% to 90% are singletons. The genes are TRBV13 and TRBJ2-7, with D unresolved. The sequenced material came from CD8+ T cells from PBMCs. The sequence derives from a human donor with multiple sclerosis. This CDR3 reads CASSSFGGPTEFPYEQYF. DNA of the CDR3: TGTGCCAGCAGCTCCTTCGGCGGCCCTACCGAATTCCCCTACGAGCAGTACTTC.